This T cell receptor (beta chain) derives from a study of cytomegalovirus exposure and HLA in healthy donors. Study outcomes and limitations: The listing of fewer than 200 TCR beta chains classed them as cytomegalovirus-associated.

The PCR employed 60 Vbeta primers together with 13 Jbeta primers. Assay: immunoSEQ multiplex PCR; the TCRdb copy retains only in-frame clones and omits some. The repertoire holds 30,000 to 35,000 clones, with 80% to 90% as singletons. This clone was detected only a few times. What it binds is not known. The CDR3 covers 11 residues. CDR1 and CDR2 from the germline V gene are SNHLY and FYNNEI. V trimming: 6 bases; J trimming: 4 bases; junction bases outside the gene matches: 0. This TCR was sampled from a woman between 18 and 30 years old in good health and CMV-seronegative. J is TRBJ2-7 and V is TRBV2; 7 nucleotides agree with TRBD2. Sequenced material: PBMCs. The CDR3 protein is CASRREYEQYF. CDR3 nucleotides: TGTGCCAGCAGGCGGGAGTACGAGCAGTACTTC.